The 14 T cell receptor beta chains below come from one sample, sequenced in a study of early T cells in non-severe SARS-CoV-2 infection. TCRdb recomputed calls from the 5' RACE reads with MiXCR, one row per CDR3 protein. The sample records over 45,000 distinct CDR3 sequences, around 15% being singletons. Sample: whole blood, taken at baseline. The receptors were gathered from an adult who was a healthcare worker with PCR-confirmed SARS-CoV-2 infection or an uninfected control (not recorded which).

The rearrangement joins TRBV3-1 to TRBJ2-3; D is possibly TRBD2 (5 bases). Trimming shortened V by 1 base and J by 1 base, and 12 bases separated the two germline ends. The germline V gene encodes CDR1 LGHDT and CDR2 YNNKEL (reference sequence). This CDR3 is built from 16 residues. CDR3 sequence (DNA): TGTGCCAGCAGCCAAGTGAACGGGGTCGGCACAGATACGCAGTATTTT. Its translation is CASSQVNGVGTDTQYF.

The chain joins TRBV7-9 to TRBJ1-2; TRBD1 matches 7 bases. The CDR3 spans 13 residues. J was trimmed by 5 bases and V by 4 bases; bases with no gene match: 4. The V gene's germline CDR1 is SEHNR and CDR2 FQNEAQ (reference sequence). CDR3 DNA: TGTGCCAGCAGCTGGCAGACAGGGTATGGCTACACCTTC. Protein sequence: CASSWQTGYGYTF.

The chain has TRBV5-5 and TRBJ2-7; 7 bases are a match to TRBD1. Germline values: CDR1 SGHKS, CDR2 YYEKEE (reference sequence). The V and J ends lost 0 bases and 3 bases, in that order; junction bases with no gene match: 6. CDR3 length: 15 residues. Here the CDR3 reads CASSLARDRSYEQYF. For the CDR3, the DNA is TGTGCCAGCAGCTTGGCCCGGGACAGAAGCTACGAGCAGTACTTC.

This clonotype was picked up a small number of times. The genes are TRBV3-1 and TRBJ1-1, with D hard to call. V shed 1 base and J shed 6 bases, with 3 bases lying between them. Germline loops: CDR1 LGHDT, CDR2 YNNKEL (reference sequence). This CDR3 spans 11 amino acids. The CDR3 reads CASSQGPEAFF. CDR3 nucleotides: TGTGCCAGCAGCCAAGGGCCTGAAGCTTTCTTT.

CDR3 DNA: TGTGCCAGCAGCCAGGACAGGGGAGGATACACAGATACGCAGTATTTT. Translation gives CASSQDRGGYTDTQYF. This chain connects TRBV7-8 to TRBJ2-3, with TRBD1 matching over 9 bases. The CDR3 has 16 amino acids. V was clipped by 5 bases and J by 2 bases; unmatched bases: 8. Germline lookup yields CDR1 SGHVS and CDR2 FQNEAQ.

This clonotype was counted a few times. The rearrangement links TRBV28 to TRBJ1-3, with D uncertain. The CDR3 contains 12 residues. Germline loops: CDR1 MDHEN, CDR2 SYDVKM. V lost 8 bases to trimming and J lost 2 bases, with 7 bases between them. This CDR3 is CASQFAGNTIYF. CDR3 DNA: TGTGCCAGCCAATTCGCTGGAAACACCATATATTTT.

J is TRBJ2-2 and V is TRBV12-3 or TRBV12-4; a weak D match, TRBD2 (5 bases). The CDR3 is 15 amino acids. Trimming took off 5 bases at V and 6 bases at J, with 16 bases between the two ends. The DNA for the CDR3 is TGTGCCAGCAGTCTGGAGCGGCCTTTTTCCGGGGAGCTGTTTTTT. Translated: CASSLERPFSGELFF.

The table lists this clonotype with a few counts. The chain links TRBV5-5 to TRBJ2-7; D not resolved. The CDR3 is 14 residues long. Germline CDR1 SGHKS, CDR2 YYEKEE (reference sequence). The V end was cut by 0 bases, the J end by 2 bases, with 9 bases between. Written as DNA, the CDR3 is TGTGCCAGCAGCTTGGATCCGGGTGCCTACGAGCAGTACTTC. It codes for CASSLDPGAYEQYF.

This clonotype was detected ten times or more. This chain joins TRBV18 and TRBJ1-5; D uncertain. V dropped 3 bases and J dropped 5 bases, with 8 bases sitting between them. Germline V CDR1 and CDR2: KGHSH, LQKENI. The CDR3 has 13 residues. CDR3 nucleotide sequence: TGTGCCAGCTCACCGTTGGAGGATCAGCCCCAGCATTTT. It yields the protein CASSPLEDQPQHF.

This clonotype was recorded a few times. The V and J genes are TRBV7-3 and TRBJ2-1; D might be TRBD1 (7 bases). Per germline, CDR1 SGHTA and CDR2 FQGTGA. CDR3 length: 17 residues. Trimming stripped 5 bases from V and 1 base from J, with 18 bases between. Here the CDR3 reads CASSPDRERGSYNEQFF. The CDR3 DNA reads as TGTGCCAGCAGCCCCGACAGGGAACGGGGGTCCTACAATGAGCAGTTCTTC.

The table lists this clonotype with a few counts. The CDR3 reads CSVGDDKYSPLHF. In DNA form, the CDR3 reads TGCAGCGTTGGGGACGACAAATATTCACCCCTCCACTTT. This chain joins TRBV29-1 and TRBJ1-6, with D perhaps TRBD1 (5 bases). Germline CDR1 is SQVTM and CDR2 is ANQGSEA. There are 13 residues in the CDR3. Trimming removed 4 bases from V and 8 bases from J, with 12 bases in between.

This clonotype has just a few counts. V usage is TRBV7-6 and J usage is TRBJ2-2, with 10 bases identical to TRBD1. Per the germline V gene, CDR1 is SGHVS and CDR2 is FNYEAQ. The CDR3 length is 19 residues. The junction had 12 bases not matched to a gene; V was cut back by 1 base and J by 4 bases. CDR3 amino acids: CASSLGGSGDRGRTGELFF. The CDR3 nucleotides read TGTGCCAGCAGCTTAGGCGGTTCCGGGGACAGGGGACGCACCGGGGAGCTGTTTTTT.

The table lists this clonotype with a count of one. The V and J genes are TRBV5-1 and TRBJ2-5; D unresolved. Germline assignment: CDR1 SGHRS and CDR2 YFSETQ. The CDR3 totals 15 residues. Between the trimmed V and J ends, which lost 4 bases and 4 bases, there was a span of 17 bases. The CDR3 sequence: CASSTSGLQGETQYF. The CDR3 DNA reads TGCGCCAGCAGCACCTCGGGCCTCCAAGGAGAGACCCAGTACTTC.

CDR3 sequence: CASSLYPRGKTYEQYF. CDR3 coding DNA: TGTGCCAGCAGTTTATATCCCAGGGGGAAAACCTACGAGCAGTACTTC. This rearrangement joins TRBV28 to TRBJ2-7; 7 positions match TRBD1. This CDR3 is built from 16 residues. Germline CDR1 is MDHEN and CDR2 is SYDVKM. V shed 1 base, J shed 2 bases, and the junction held 8 bases outside the gene matches.